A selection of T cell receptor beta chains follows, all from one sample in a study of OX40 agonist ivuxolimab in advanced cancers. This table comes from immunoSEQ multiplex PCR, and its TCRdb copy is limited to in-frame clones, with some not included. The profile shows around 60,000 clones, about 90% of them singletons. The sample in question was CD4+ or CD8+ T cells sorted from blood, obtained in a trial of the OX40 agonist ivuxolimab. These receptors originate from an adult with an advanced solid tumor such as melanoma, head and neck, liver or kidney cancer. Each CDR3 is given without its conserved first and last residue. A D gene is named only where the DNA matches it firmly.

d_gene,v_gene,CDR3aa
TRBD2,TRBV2,ASSALGRVAGGPGEQY
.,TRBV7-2,ASSLVGPMGYGYT
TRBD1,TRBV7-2,ASSLATGGTEAF
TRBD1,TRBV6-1,ASSPGTGDNYGYT
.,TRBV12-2,ASRPPPLDRGYGYT
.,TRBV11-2,ASSLDPGFSSYEQY
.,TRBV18,AGSQSAVRSEQF
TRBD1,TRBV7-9,ASSPGGTGERDTQY
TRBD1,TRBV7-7,ASSPLRQGAGTEAF
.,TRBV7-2,ASSLQENTEAF
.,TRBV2,ASSDRGAVGEQY